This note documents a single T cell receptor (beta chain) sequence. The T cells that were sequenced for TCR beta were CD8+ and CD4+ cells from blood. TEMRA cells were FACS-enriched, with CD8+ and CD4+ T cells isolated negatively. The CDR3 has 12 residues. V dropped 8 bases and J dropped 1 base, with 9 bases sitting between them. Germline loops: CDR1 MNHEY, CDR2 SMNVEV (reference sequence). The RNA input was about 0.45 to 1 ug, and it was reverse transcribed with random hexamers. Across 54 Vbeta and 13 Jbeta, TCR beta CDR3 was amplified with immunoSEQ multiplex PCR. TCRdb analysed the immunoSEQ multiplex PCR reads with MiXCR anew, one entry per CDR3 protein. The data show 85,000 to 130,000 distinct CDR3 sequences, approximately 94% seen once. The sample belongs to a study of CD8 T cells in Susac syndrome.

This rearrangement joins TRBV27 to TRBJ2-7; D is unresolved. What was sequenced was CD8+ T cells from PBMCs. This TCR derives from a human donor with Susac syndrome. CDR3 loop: CASGTESYEQYF. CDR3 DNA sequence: TGTGCCAGCGGAACGGAGTCCTACGAGCAGTACTTC.